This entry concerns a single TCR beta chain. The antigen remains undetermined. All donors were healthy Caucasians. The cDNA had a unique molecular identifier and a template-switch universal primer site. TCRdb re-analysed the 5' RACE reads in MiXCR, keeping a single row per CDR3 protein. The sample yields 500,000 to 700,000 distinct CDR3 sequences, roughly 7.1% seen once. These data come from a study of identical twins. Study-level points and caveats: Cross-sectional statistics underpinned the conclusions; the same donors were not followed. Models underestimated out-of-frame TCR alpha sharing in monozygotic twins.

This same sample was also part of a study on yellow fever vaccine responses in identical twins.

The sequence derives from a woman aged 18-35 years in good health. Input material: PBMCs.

CDR3 in DNA: TGTGCCAGCAGCATCGGAAGGGGGCAGGAAAAACTGTTTTTT. Its protein is CASSIGRGQEKLFF. This chain joins TRBV7-9 and TRBJ1-4, with 7 bases fitting TRBD1. The V gene's germline CDR1 is SEHNR and CDR2 FQNEAQ (reference sequence). This CDR3 comprises 14 residues. After removal of 5 bases from V and 8 bases from J, the junction contained 8 bases not matched to a gene.